What follows are 8 T cell receptor beta chains derived from one specimen sequenced in a study of shared clonotypes between healthy human individuals. Assay: immunoSEQ multiplex PCR; the TCRdb copy retains only in-frame clones and omits some. Seen here are over a million clones, more than 95% observed once, and the top ten hold approximately 1.1%. Material for sequencing was naive CD4+ T cells sorted from blood. The subset: CD45RA+ positively selected. These receptors all come from a man in his thirties or forties in good health.

Only one count was recorded for this clone. A junction boundary mismatches the germline segment, possibly from a read error. This chain joins TRBV6-5 and TRBJ2-7; TRBD1 matches 8 bases. Germline assignment: CDR1 MNHEY and CDR2 SVGAGI. CDR3 length: 9 residues. The DNA of the CDR3 is TGTGCCAGCGAGGGACAGGAAGACTTC. The encoded protein is CASEGQEDF.

Concerning this clone: The junction departs from germline at one end; a sequencing error may be responsible. At the DNA level, this CDR3 is encoded by other sequences in the same sample as well. V usage is TRBV7-7 and J usage is TRBJ2-7; the match to TRBD2 covers 12 bases. Germline V gives CDR1 SSHAT, CDR2 FNYEAQ (reference sequence). The CDR3 is 15 residues long. CDR3 bases: TGTGCTAGCAGCCCGGGACTAGCGGGCGTCTACGAGCAGTACTTC. Protein sequence: CASSPGLAGVYEQYF.

The gene calls are TRBV6-5 and TRBJ2-7; the D is unclear. The CDR3 has 15 amino acids. CDR1 and CDR2 from the germline V gene are MNHEY and SVGAGI. Trimming removed 2 bases at V and 2 bases at J, with 13 bases between. The CDR3 DNA is TGTGCCAGCAGTTACAATCCGGGTACGACCTACGAGCAGTACTTC. Its translation is CASSYNPGTTYEQYF.

V usage is TRBV6-1 and J usage is TRBJ1-5; D unresolved. The CDR3 extends over 13 amino acids. V shed 8 bases and J shed 0 bases, with 8 bases lying between them. Looked up from germline, CDR1 is MNHNS and CDR2 is SASEGT. The CDR3 here is CASEVNSNQPQHF. The CDR3 DNA reads as TGTGCCAGCGAGGTTAATAGCAATCAGCCCCAGCATTTT.

The rearrangement joins TRBV7-9 to TRBJ2-5, with 7 nucleotides matching TRBD2. The CDR3 sequence is 16 residues long. Germline V gene sequence: CDR1 SEHNR, CDR2 FQNEAQ (reference sequence). Unmatched junction bases numbered 8, after V lost 1 base and J lost 3 bases. CDR3 amino acids: CASSLGQGGAEETQYF. In nucleotides, the CDR3 is TGTGCCAGCAGCTTAGGCCAGGGAGGGGCAGAAGAGACCCAGTACTTC.

The V gene is TRBV5-5, the J gene TRBJ2-7, with D possibly being TRBD1 (5 bases). Germline CDR1 reads SGHKS; CDR2 reads YYEKEE (reference sequence). V was shortened by 4 bases and J by 3 bases, with 11 bases between the two germline ends. The CDR3 has 13 residues. The DNA of the CDR3 is TGTGCCAGCAGCACCCAACAGGTCTACGAGCAGTACTTC. It specifies CASSTQQVYEQYF.

The rearrangement links TRBV30 to TRBJ2-7, with D perhaps matching TRBD1 (6 bases). This CDR3 region has 16 residues. The V and J ends lost 0 bases and 3 bases respectively, with 18 bases between them. Germline CDR1 and CDR2: GTSNPN and SVGIG (reference sequence). CDR3 sequence: CAWSVHRAGTNYEQYF. CDR3 in DNA: TGTGCCTGGAGTGTACATAGGGCAGGGACAAACTACGAGCAGTACTTC.

In its sample, this clone was seen once. The genes are TRBV27 and TRBJ2-7, with 12 positions matching TRBD1. The CDR3 consists of 16 residues. Germline V gene lookup returns CDR1 MNHEY and CDR2 SMNVEV (reference sequence). With 0 bases clipped from V and 5 bases from J, the junction kept 5 bases outside the gene matches. The CDR3 loop is CASSLSWDRGLHEQYF. The DNA of the CDR3 is TGTGCCAGCAGTTTATCCTGGGACAGGGGGCTTCACGAGCAGTACTTC.